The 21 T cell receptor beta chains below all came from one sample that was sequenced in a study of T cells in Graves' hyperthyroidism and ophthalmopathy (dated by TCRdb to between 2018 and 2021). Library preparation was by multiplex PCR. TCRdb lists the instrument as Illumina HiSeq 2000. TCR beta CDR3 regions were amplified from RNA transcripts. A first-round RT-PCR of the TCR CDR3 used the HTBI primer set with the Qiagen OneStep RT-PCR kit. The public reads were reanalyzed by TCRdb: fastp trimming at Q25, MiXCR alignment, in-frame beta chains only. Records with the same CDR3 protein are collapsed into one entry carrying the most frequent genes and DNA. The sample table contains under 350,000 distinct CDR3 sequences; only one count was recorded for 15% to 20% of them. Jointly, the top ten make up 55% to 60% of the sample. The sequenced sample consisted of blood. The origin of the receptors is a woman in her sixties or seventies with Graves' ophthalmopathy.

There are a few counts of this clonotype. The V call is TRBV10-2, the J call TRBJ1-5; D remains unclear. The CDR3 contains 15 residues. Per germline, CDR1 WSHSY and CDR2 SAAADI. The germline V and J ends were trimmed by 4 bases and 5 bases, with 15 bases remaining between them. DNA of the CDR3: TGCGCCAGCAGTGTTGAAGGTCCTATGGATCAGCCCCAGCATTTT. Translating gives CASSVEGPMDQPQHF.

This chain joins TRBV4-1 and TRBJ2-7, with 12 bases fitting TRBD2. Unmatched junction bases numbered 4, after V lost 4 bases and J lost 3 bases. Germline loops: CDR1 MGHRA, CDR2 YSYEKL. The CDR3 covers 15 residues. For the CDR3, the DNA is TGCGCCAGCAGCCTAAGGACTAGCGGGGACTACGAGCAGTACTTC. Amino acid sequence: CASSLRTSGDYEQYF.

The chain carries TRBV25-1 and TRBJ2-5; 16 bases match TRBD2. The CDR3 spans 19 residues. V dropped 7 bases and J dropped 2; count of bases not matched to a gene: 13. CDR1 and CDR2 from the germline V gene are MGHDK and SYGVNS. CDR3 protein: CASINTGTSGGARQETQYF. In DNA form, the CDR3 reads TGTGCCAGCATTAACACCGGGACTAGCGGGGGGGCTAGGCAAGAGACCCAGTACTTC.

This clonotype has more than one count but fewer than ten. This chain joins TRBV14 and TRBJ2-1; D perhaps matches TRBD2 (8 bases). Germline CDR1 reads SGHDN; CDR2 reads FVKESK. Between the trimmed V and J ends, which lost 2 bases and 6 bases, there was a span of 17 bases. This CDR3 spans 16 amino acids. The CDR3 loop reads CASSQFRDSGGNEQFF. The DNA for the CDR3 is TGTGCCAGCAGCCAATTCCGGGACAGCGGGGGCAATGAGCAGTTCTTC.

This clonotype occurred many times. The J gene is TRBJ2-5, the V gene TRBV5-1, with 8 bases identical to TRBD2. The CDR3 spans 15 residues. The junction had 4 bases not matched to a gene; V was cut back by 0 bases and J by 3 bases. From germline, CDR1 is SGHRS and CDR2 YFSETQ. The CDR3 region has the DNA TGCGCCAGCAGCTTGGAAGGTAGCGGGGAAGAGACCCAGTACTTC. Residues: CASSLEGSGEETQYF.

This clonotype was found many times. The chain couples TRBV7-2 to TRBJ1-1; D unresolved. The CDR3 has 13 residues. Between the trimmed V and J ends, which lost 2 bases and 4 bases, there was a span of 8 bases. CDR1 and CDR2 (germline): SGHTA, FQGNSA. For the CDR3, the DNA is TGTGCCAGCAGCTTATATCAGACCACTGAAGCTTTCTTT. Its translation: CASSLYQTTEAFF.

CDR3 nucleotide sequence: TGTGCCAGCAGTTTTGATCAGCCCCAGCATTTT. It is translated as CASSFDQPQHF. V usage is TRBV12-3 or TRBV12-4 and J usage is TRBJ1-5; D unclear. Trimming took 3 bases from V and 5 from J, leaving 2 bases between them. The CDR3 extends over 11 amino acids.

In DNA form, the CDR3 reads TGCAGTGCTAGTCAGCTGGGAGGGGGGGAGCGGGCGATGGACAATGAGCAGTTCTTC. Translated, it gives CSASQLGGGERAMDNEQFF. The V call is TRBV20-1, the J call TRBJ2-1; TRBD2 might be the D (7 bases). The germline V and J ends were trimmed by 3 bases and 5 bases, with 29 bases remaining between them. There are 19 residues in the CDR3. CDR1 is DFQATT, CDR2 SNEGSKA, per germline (reference sequence).

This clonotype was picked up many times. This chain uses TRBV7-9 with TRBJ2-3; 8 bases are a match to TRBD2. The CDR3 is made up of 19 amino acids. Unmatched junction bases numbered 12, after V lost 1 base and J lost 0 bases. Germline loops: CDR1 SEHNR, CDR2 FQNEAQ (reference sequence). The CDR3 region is CASSLGFGRGSSSTDTQYF. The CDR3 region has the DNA TGTGCCAGCAGCTTAGGATTCGGGAGGGGGTCTTCTAGCACAGATACGCAGTATTTT. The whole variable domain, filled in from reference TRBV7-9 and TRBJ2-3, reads DTGVSQNPRHKITKRGQNVTFRCDPISEHNRLYWYRQTLGQGPEFLTYFQNEAQLEKSRLLSDRFSAERPKGSFSTLEIQRTEQGDSAMYLCASSLGFGRGSSSTDTQYFGPGTRLTVL.

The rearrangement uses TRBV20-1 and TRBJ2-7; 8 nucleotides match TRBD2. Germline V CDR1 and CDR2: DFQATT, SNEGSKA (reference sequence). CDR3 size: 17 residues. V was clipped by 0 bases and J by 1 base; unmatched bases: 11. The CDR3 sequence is CSARDARAGAWSYEQYF. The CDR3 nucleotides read TGCAGTGCTAGAGATGCAAGAGCGGGAGCTTGGTCCTACGAGCAGTACTTC.

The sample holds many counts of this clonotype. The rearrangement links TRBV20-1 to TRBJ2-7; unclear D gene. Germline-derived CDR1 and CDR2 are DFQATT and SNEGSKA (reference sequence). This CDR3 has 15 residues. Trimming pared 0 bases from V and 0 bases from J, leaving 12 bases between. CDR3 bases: TGCAGTGCTAGAGATGCAGAGATGAGCTCCTACGAGCAGTACTTC. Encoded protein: CSARDAEMSSYEQYF.

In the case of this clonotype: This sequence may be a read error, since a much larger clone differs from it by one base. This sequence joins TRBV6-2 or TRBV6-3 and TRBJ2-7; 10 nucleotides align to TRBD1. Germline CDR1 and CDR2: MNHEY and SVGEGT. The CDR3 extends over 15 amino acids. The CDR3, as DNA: TGTGCCAACAGTGTGGGACAGGGGCTTCAATACGAGCAGTACTTC. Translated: CANSVGQGLQYEQYF.

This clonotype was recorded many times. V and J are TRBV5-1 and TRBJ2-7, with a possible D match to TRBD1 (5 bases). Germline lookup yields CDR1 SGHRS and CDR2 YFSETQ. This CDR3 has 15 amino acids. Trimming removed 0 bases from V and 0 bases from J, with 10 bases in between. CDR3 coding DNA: TGCGCCAGCAGCTTGGGGACAACTGGCTCCTACGAGCAGTACTTC. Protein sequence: CASSLGTTGSYEQYF. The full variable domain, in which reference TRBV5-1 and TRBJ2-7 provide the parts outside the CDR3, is KAGVTQTPRYLIKTRGQQVTLSCSPISGHRSVSWYQQTPGQGLQFLFEYFSETQRNKGNFPGRFSGRQFSNSRSEMNVSTLELGDSALYLCASSLGTTGSYEQYFGPGTRLTVT.

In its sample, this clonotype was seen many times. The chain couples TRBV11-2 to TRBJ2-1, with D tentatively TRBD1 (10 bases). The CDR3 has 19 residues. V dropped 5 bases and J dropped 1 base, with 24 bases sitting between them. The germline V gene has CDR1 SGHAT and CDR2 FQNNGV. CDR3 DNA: TGTGCCAGCAGCCTACGGGGACAGGGGACTAGCTGGTCCTACAATGAGCAGTTCTTC. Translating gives CASSLRGQGTSWSYNEQFF.

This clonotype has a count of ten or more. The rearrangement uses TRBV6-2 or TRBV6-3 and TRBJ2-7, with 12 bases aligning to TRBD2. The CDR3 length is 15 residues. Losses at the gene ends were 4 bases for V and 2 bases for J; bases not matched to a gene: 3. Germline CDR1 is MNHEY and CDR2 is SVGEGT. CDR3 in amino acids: CASSFLAGGPYEQYF. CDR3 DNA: TGTGCCAGCAGTTTCCTAGCGGGGGGGCCCTACGAGCAGTACTTC.

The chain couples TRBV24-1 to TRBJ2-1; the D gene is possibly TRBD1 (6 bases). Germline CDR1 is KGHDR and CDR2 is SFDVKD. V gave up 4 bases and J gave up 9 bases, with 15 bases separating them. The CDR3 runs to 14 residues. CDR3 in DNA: TGTGCCACCAGTGACGCCAACAGGGTTGGTGAGCAGTTCTTC. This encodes CATSDANRVGEQFF.

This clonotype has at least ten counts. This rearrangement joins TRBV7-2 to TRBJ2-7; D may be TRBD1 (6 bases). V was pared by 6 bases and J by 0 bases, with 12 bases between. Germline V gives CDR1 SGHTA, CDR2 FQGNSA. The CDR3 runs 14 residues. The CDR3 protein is CASRQGTVSYEQYF. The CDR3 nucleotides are TGTGCCAGCAGGCAGGGGACCGTCTCCTACGAGCAGTACTTC.

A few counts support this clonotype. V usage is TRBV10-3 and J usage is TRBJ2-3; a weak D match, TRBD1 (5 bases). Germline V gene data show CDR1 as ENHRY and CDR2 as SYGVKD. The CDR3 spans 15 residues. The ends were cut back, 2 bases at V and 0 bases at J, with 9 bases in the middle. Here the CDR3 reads CAISEMAGSTDTQYF. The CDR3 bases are TGTGCCATCAGTGAGATGGCAGGGAGCACAGATACGCAGTATTTT.

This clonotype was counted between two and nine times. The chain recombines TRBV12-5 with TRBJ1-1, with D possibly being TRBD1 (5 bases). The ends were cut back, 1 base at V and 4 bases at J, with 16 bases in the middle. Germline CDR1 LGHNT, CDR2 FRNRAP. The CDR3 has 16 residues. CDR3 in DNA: TGTGCTAGTGGTTTGGCCCTGGTTGGGGCGGGCACTGAAGCTTTCTTT. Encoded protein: CASGLALVGAGTEAFF.

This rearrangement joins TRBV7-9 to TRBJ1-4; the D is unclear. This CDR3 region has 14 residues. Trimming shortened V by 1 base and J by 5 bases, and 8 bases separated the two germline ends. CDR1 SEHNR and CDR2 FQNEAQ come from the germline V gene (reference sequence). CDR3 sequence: CASSLDMVNEKLFF. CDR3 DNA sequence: TGTGCCAGCAGCTTAGACATGGTCAATGAAAAACTGTTTTTT.

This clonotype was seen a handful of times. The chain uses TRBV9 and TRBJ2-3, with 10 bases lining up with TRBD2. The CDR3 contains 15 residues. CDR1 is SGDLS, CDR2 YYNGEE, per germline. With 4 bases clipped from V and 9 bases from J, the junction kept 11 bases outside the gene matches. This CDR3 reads CASSLHLAGENTQYF. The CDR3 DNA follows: TGTGCCAGCAGCCTCCATCTAGCGGGGGAAAACACGCAGTATTTT.